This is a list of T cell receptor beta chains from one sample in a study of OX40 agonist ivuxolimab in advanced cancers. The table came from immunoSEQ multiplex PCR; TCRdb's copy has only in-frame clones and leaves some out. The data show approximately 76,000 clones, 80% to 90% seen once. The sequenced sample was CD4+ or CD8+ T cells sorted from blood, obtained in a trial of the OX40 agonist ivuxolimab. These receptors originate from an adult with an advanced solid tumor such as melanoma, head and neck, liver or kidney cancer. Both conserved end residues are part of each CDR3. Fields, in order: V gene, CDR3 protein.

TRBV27 CASSRGQVENTEAFF
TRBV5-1 CASSLERSYEQYF
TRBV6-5 CASSFFGQTHNSPLHF
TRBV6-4 CASSASPPSRLAGRLETQYF
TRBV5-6 CASTPFTGGNGWPRYF
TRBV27 CASSLWGTSGYTGELFF
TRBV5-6 CASSNRGPGEQYF
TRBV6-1 CASSVNYEQYF
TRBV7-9 CASSLELAENNEQFF
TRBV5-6 CASSTDWVQNEQYF
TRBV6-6 CASSPLGTATSEQYF
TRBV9 CASSPLNTEAFF
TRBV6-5 CASSSLGHYEQYF
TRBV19 CASSISGYNQPQHF
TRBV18 CASSLMVQETQYF
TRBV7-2 CASSSRPGNQPQHF
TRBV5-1 CASSRRGGTYEQYF
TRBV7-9 CASTIAGQGTYEQYF
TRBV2 CASKQGDEQFF
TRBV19 CASSLQGLTGGELFF
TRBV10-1 CARGGDGYEQFF
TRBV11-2 CASSGSGGTDTQYF
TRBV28 CASNDRGWFVSQPQHF
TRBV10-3 CAISELTEQYF
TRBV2 CASSPKSRAGGPPEQYF
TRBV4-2 CASSQDRWGSGNTIYF
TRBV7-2 CASSLGPSGNTQYF
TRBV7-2 CASSLSGGGLYF